The 16 T cell receptor beta chains below come from one sample, sequenced in a study of T cell repertoires in aging, cancer and after chemotherapy. A mixed TRB-A/B primer pool amplified rearranged TRB by multiplex touch-down PCR. TCRdb analysed the multiplex PCR reads with MiXCR anew, one entry per CDR3 protein. The table lists over a thousand distinct CDR3 sequences, around 20% of them singletons. The template was genomic DNA from peripheral blood, not RNA. The sequencing input was blood. These receptors came from a human donor with a solid tumor.

By sample fraction, this clonotype is medium-sized. The chain carries TRBV20-1 and TRBJ1-2; D ambiguous. Germline CDR1 is DFQATT and CDR2 is SNEGSKA (reference sequence). V was trimmed by 0 bases and J by 2 bases, leaving 13 bases between them. This CDR3 spans 15 amino acids. The CDR3 is CSARDHRESNYGYTF. The CDR3 nucleotides read TGCAGTGCTAGAGATCACCGGGAGTCCAACTATGGCTACACCTTC.

This clonotype is termed large. The chain combines TRBV12-3 or TRBV12-4 with TRBJ1-2; 7 nucleotides match TRBD1. The junction had 4 bases not matched to a gene; V was cut back by 3 bases and J by 9 bases. The CDR3 runs 12 residues. The CDR3 reads CASSLDRRSYTF. DNA for the CDR3: TGTGCCAGCAGTTTGGACAGGAGGAGCTACACCTTC.

With regard to this clonotype: This may be a read error: a much more frequent sequence differs by one nucleotide. The chain links TRBV6-4 to TRBJ1-5, with D uncertain. In germline, CDR1 is MRHNA, CDR2 SNTAGT. The CDR3 totals 16 residues. DNA for the CDR3: TGTGCCAGCAGTGTTCCAAGACACAATAGCAGTCAGCCCCAGCATTTT. Encoded protein: CASSVPRHNSSQPQHF.

V gene TRBV11-2 combines with J gene TRBJ1-2; 7 bases match TRBD1. The trim removed 3 bases at V and 0 bases at J, leaving 7 bases unmatched. CDR1 is SGHAT, CDR2 FQNNGV, per germline. The CDR3 loop spans 16 amino acids. The CDR3 coding sequence is TGTGCCAGCAGCTTGCTACCGGGACAGCCTAACTATGGCTACACCTTC. Amino acids: CASSLLPGQPNYGYTF.

This clonotype qualifies as medium-sized. V is TRBV7-2 and J is TRBJ1-2, with D possibly matching TRBD1 (6 bases). Germline assignment: CDR1 SGHTA and CDR2 FQGNSA. This CDR3 is built from 13 residues. V lost 5 bases, J lost 2 bases, and 9 bases lay in between. The CDR3 DNA reads TGTGCCAGCAGCGACGGACAGAACTATGGCTACACCTTC. It translates to CASSDGQNYGYTF.

Within the sample, this clonotype is large. The rearrangement links TRBV19 to TRBJ1-3; D possibly corresponds to TRBD1 (5 bases). V lost 6 bases and J lost 4, with 13 bases in between. This CDR3 spans 14 amino acids. CDR1 is LNHDA and CDR2 is SQIVND in the germline V gene (reference sequence). The DNA for the CDR3 is TGTGCCAGTAGGGAAAGGGGAGTCGGAAACACCATATATTTT. Translation: CASRERGVGNTIYF.

This clonotype is large (0.1 to 1%) by share. The chain recombines TRBV12-3 or TRBV12-4 with TRBJ2-2; 10 nucleotides match TRBD1. Losses at the gene ends were 5 bases for V and 1 base for J; bases not matched to a gene: 7. The CDR3 totals 17 residues. CDR3 DNA: TGTGCCAGCAGTGGCCGACAGGGGGCGCAGAACACCGGGGAGCTGTTTTTT. Its protein product is CASSGRQGAQNTGELFF.

This clonotype is medium-sized. The DNA for the CDR3 is TGTGCCAGCAGTGTTCCAAGACACAATAGCAATCAGCCCCAGCATTTT. Its protein is CASSVPRHNSNQPQHF. The rearrangement uses TRBV6-4 and TRBJ1-5; D ambiguous. Germline V gene data show CDR1 as MRHNA and CDR2 as SNTAGT. CDR3 length: 16 amino acids. V lost 4 bases and J 0 bases, leaving 13 bases between the germline ends.

This clonotype was counted once. The genes are TRBV6-5 and TRBJ2-2; possibly TRBD1 for D (5 bases). The CDR3 sequence is 14 residues long. Trimming pared 6 bases from V and 4 bases from J, leaving 12 bases between. Germline V gene data show CDR1 as MNHEY and CDR2 as SVGAGI. The CDR3 nucleotides are TGTGCCAGCAGCCCCCCAAGGGGCACCGGGGAGCTGTTTTTT. It codes for CASSPPRGTGELFF.

This clonotype turned up a few times. V usage is TRBV6-6 and J usage is TRBJ1-2; possibly TRBD1 for D (6 bases). The CDR3 is made up of 14 amino acids. The germline V gene has CDR1 MNHNY and CDR2 SVGAGI (reference sequence). V was trimmed by 6 bases and J by 4 bases, leaving 15 bases between them. The CDR3 spells CASRIAGTSYGYTF. CDR3 bases: TGTGCCAGCAGGATAGCCGGGACATCCTATGGCTACACCTTC.

This chain joins TRBV6-5 and TRBJ2-7, with 7 nucleotides matching TRBD1. The CDR3 spans 14 residues. V shed 5 bases and J 1 base; nucleotides not matched to a gene: 5. Germline loops: CDR1 MNHEY, CDR2 SVGAGI. The CDR3, as DNA: TGTGCCAGCAGTCGGAGACAGGGATCCTACGAGCAGTACTTC. Its protein is CASSRRQGSYEQYF.

Within the sample, this clonotype is medium-sized. The chain employs TRBV20-1 and TRBJ1-1, with D hard to call. The CDR3 length is 13 residues. V shed 1 base and J shed 5 bases, with 11 bases lying between them. Per the germline V gene, CDR1 is DFQATT and CDR2 is SNEGSKA (reference sequence). DNA of the CDR3: TGCAGTGCTAGAGGGGTCCGTGAGACTGAAGCTTTCTTT. Translating it yields CSARGVRETEAFF.

This clonotype was seen more than once but under ten times. V gene TRBV5-1 combines with J gene TRBJ2-3; 12 nucleotides match TRBD1. The CDR3 runs 15 residues. The V gene end was trimmed by 7 bases and the J gene end by 6 bases; junction bases not matched to a gene: 9. From germline, CDR1 is SGHRS and CDR2 YFSETQ. CDR3 loop: CASAPGTGGADTQYF. The CDR3 DNA reads TGCGCCAGCGCCCCCGGGACAGGGGGCGCGGATACGCAGTATTTT.

In regard to this clonotype: This may arise from a read error, as a much more abundant clone is one base away. V is TRBV6-4 and J is TRBJ1-4, with unresolved D. The germline V gene has CDR1 MRHNA and CDR2 SNTAGT. CDR3 length: 16 amino acids. The CDR3 here is CASSLPLTGFGEKLYF. In DNA form, the CDR3 reads TGTGCCAGCAGTCTTCCCTTGACCGGATTTGGGGAAAAACTGTATTTT.

This clonotype is labeled as large. CDR3 nucleotides: TGTGCCTGGAGTGGACAGGGGGATGGCTACACCTTC. Translating gives CAWSGQGDGYTF. The chain links TRBV30 to TRBJ1-2; 9 positions match TRBD1. The germline gives CDR1 GTSNPN, CDR2 SVGIG (reference sequence). The junction had 0 bases not matched to a gene; V was cut back by 1 base and J by 6 bases. The CDR3 contains 12 residues.

This clonotype is judged medium-sized (0.01 to 0.1%). The chain is built from TRBV5-6 and TRBJ2-7, with D unclear. Germline V gene lookup returns CDR1 SGHDT and CDR2 YYEEEE. V shed 4 bases and J shed 1 base, with 18 bases lying between them. The CDR3 spans 16 residues. Written as DNA, the CDR3 is TGTGCCAGCAGCCCCCCCTATGGGGTCGCATCCTACGAGCAGTACTTC. It is translated as CASSPPYGVASYEQYF. Full variable domain (missing parts from reference TRBV5-6 and TRBJ2-7): DAGVTQSPTHLIKTRGQQVTLRCSPKSGHDTVSWYQQALGQGPQFIFQYYEEEERQRGNFPDRFSGHQFPNYSSELNVNALLLGDSALYLCASSPPYGVASYEQYFGPGTRLTVT.